This entry lists 24 T cell receptor beta chains sequenced from one sample in a study of cytomegalovirus exposure and HLA in healthy donors. The PCR made use of 60 Vbeta and 13 Jbeta primers. Assay: immunoSEQ multiplex PCR; the TCRdb copy retains only in-frame clones and omits some. This sample has around 210,000 clones; approximately 79% occur once, and the top ten carry 1.7%. The source material was PBMCs. The receptors originated from a man between 50 and 59 years old in good health and CMV-seronegative.

This chain links TRBV28 with TRBJ2-7; D is perhaps TRBD2 (6 bases). Germline V CDR1 and CDR2: MDHEN, SYDVKM. This CDR3 region has 14 residues. The V and J ends lost 5 bases and 4 bases respectively, with 15 bases between them. CDR3 sequence reads: CASSHGTAWYEQYF. The CDR3 DNA reads TGTGCCAGCAGTCACGGGACTGCGTGGTACGAGCAGTACTTC.

In its sample, this clone was seen a few times. The V gene is TRBV11-2, the J gene TRBJ2-2; 11 nucleotides align to TRBD2. The CDR3 sequence is 19 residues long. The ends lost 4 bases at V and 3 bases at J; junction bases unmatched: 13. The germline gives CDR1 SGHAT, CDR2 FQNNGV. The DNA for the CDR3 is TGTGCCAGCAGCTCGTCAATCTTTAGCGGGAGGGCGTACACCGGGGAGCTGTTTTTT. This codes for CASSSSIFSGRAYTGELFF.

This clone was counted a few times. V is TRBV19 and J is TRBJ2-2; D is possibly TRBD2 (5 bases). The CDR3 contains 14 residues. Germline CDR1 is LNHDA and CDR2 is SQIVND (reference sequence). V lost 5 bases and J lost 3, with 10 bases in between. The CDR3 here is CASSASTHTGELFF. CDR3 coding DNA: TGTGCCAGTAGTGCTAGCACGCACACCGGGGAGCTGTTTTTT.

The chain is built from TRBV28 and TRBJ1-1; perhaps TRBD1 as D (6 bases). V was shortened by 5 bases and J by 1 base, with 11 bases between the two germline ends. This CDR3 has 14 residues. The germline gives CDR1 MDHEN, CDR2 SYDVKM. The CDR3 is CASSPDRRNTEAFF. Written as DNA, the CDR3 is TGTGCCAGCAGTCCCGACAGGAGGAACACTGAAGCTTTCTTT.

This chain joins TRBV4-1 and TRBJ1-4, with 10 bases fitting TRBD1. The CDR3 contains 18 residues. Looked up from germline, CDR1 is MGHRA and CDR2 is YSYEKL. After removal of 3 bases from V and 6 bases from J, the junction contained 13 bases not matched to a gene. This CDR3 reads CASSHRTGGTINDEKLFF. The CDR3 bases are TGCGCCAGCAGCCACCGGACAGGGGGAACTATTAACGATGAAAAACTGTTTTTT.

The rearrangement uses TRBV19 and TRBJ1-5; D perhaps matches TRBD1 (5 bases). There are 17 residues in the CDR3. Germline lookup yields CDR1 LNHDA and CDR2 SQIVND (reference sequence). Trimming shortened V by 5 bases and J by 2 bases, and 19 bases separated the two germline ends. The CDR3 DNA sequence: TGTGCCAGTAGTCCCGTATCCAGGGACTCTGGCAATCAGCCCCAGCATTTT. Residues: CASSPVSRDSGNQPQHF.

The J gene is TRBJ1-5, the V gene TRBV2; no firm D call. Trimming left V 3 bases short and J 0 bases short, with 6 bases between. The CDR3 runs to 14 residues. CDR1 is SNHLY, CDR2 FYNNEI, per germline. CDR3 residues: CASSDYPSNQPQHF. The CDR3 DNA is TGTGCCAGCAGTGACTATCCTAGCAATCAGCCCCAGCATTTT.

V gene TRBV18 combines with J gene TRBJ2-7, with a tentative D call TRBD1 (5 bases). Deletions cut 5 bases from V and 6 bases from J, with 23 bases between. Germline V gene lookup returns CDR1 KGHSH and CDR2 LQKENI. CDR3 size: 16 residues. CDR3 coding DNA: TGTGCCAGCTCAATTTACGGAACAGGCCTCCCCGTCGAGCAGTACTTC. It translates to CASSIYGTGLPVEQYF.

This sequence joins TRBV9 and TRBJ2-3; TRBD2 matches 11 bases. J lost 4 bases, V lost 3 bases, and 4 bases had no gene match. The CDR3 is 15 residues long. From germline, CDR1 is SGDLS and CDR2 YYNGEE. The CDR3: CASSDSGRASDTQYF. CDR3 DNA: TGTGCCAGCAGCGATAGCGGGAGGGCTTCAGATACGCAGTATTTT. Drawing the rest from reference TRBV9 and TRBJ2-3, the complete variable domain is DSGVTQTPKHLITATGQRVTLRCSPRSGDLSVYWYQQSLDQGLQFLIQYYNGEERAKGNILERFSAQQFPDLHSELNLSSLELGDSALYFCASSDSGRASDTQYFGPGTRLTVL.

The chain is built from TRBV9 and TRBJ2-1, with a possible D match to TRBD2 (5 bases). The CDR3 extends over 13 amino acids. Germline loops: CDR1 SGDLS, CDR2 YYNGEE. Trimming left V 0 bases short and J 8 bases short, with 9 bases between. The CDR3 bases are TGTGCCAGCAGCGTAGTTCCGGAGGATGAGCAGTTCTTC. Residues: CASSVVPEDEQFF.

With regard to this clone: Other nucleotide sequences in the sample specify the same CDR3. The CDR3 region is CASSKSRDRGNQPQHF. In DNA form, the CDR3 reads TGTGCCAGTAGTAAGTCCCGGGACAGGGGTAACCAGCCCCAGCATTTT. The genes are TRBV19 and TRBJ1-5, with 10 bases identical to TRBD1. This CDR3 spans 16 amino acids. The trim removed 4 bases at V and 7 bases at J, leaving 10 bases unmatched. Germline V gene data show CDR1 as LNHDA and CDR2 as SQIVND (reference sequence).

The table lists this clone with a count of one. This chain connects TRBV5-8 to TRBJ1-5; D ambiguous. V was trimmed by 4 bases and J by 1 base, leaving 12 bases between them. This CDR3 comprises 15 residues. CDR1 SGHTS and CDR2 YDEGEE come from the germline V gene. CDR3 protein: CASSPVEGSNQPQHF. The CDR3 coding sequence is TGTGCCAGCAGCCCGGTGGAGGGAAGCAATCAGCCCCAGCATTTT.

J is TRBJ1-1 and V is TRBV7-9; TRBD1 is a possible D gene (6 bases). Per germline, CDR1 SEHNR and CDR2 FQNEAQ (reference sequence). The ends were cut back, 5 bases at V and 3 bases at J, with 16 bases in the middle. The CDR3 contains 15 residues. CDR3 protein: CASSLQDSLYTEAFF. CDR3 bases: TGTGCCAGCAGCCTTCAGGACAGCCTCTACACTGAAGCTTTCTTT.

The rearrangement joins TRBV6-5 to TRBJ2-1, with 12 bases aligning to TRBD2. Germline assignment: CDR1 MNHEY and CDR2 SVGAGI. The CDR3 is 15 residues long. With V trimmed by 6 bases and J by 6 bases, 6 bases remained unmatched. CDR3 bases: TGTGCCAGCAGACAAAGACTAGCGGGAGTCAATGAGCAGTTCTTC. Protein product: CASRQRLAGVNEQFF.

On this clone itself: In the same sample, other DNA sequences code for this CDR3. The chain combines TRBV2 with TRBJ2-7, with 9 bases identical to TRBD2. V shed 9 bases, J shed 4 bases, and the junction held 10 bases outside the gene matches. There are 14 residues in the CDR3. Germline CDR1 SNHLY, CDR2 FYNNEI. The CDR3 reads CASKPGLALYEQYF. CDR3 in DNA: TGTGCCAGTAAGCCGGGACTAGCTTTATACGAGCAGTACTTC.

This chain links TRBV6-5 with TRBJ1-5; 9 bases match TRBD1. Trimming at V came to 6 bases and at J to 4 bases, leaving 7 bases not matched to a gene. The CDR3 contains 15 residues. Germline V gene sequence: CDR1 MNHEY, CDR2 SVGAGI. Here the CDR3 reads CASSRGQGGNQPQHF. CDR3 bases: TGTGCCAGCAGCCGGGGACAGGGAGGAAATCAGCCCCAGCATTTT.

This clone was observed once. This chain joins TRBV19 and TRBJ1-5, with D tentatively TRBD1 (5 bases). The CDR3 length is 15 residues. Germline assignment: CDR1 LNHDA and CDR2 SQIVND (reference sequence). Trimming cost V 5 bases and J 7 bases, with 18 bases left between them. In nucleotides, the CDR3 is TGTGCCAGTAGTCCCTTCGGGCAGGGCGGCCAGCCCCAGCATTTT. Translated: CASSPFGQGGQPQHF.

The table lists this clone with a count of one. The chain has TRBV28 and TRBJ2-5; D gene unclear. From germline, CDR1 is MDHEN and CDR2 SYDVKM. This CDR3 is built from 12 residues. Trimming took 7 bases from V and 7 from J, leaving 13 bases between them. The CDR3 loop reads CASTTAVGTQYF. The CDR3 nucleotides are TGTGCCAGCACAACGGCGGTCGGGACCCAGTACTTC.

The rearrangement links TRBV19 to TRBJ2-3, with 7 bases that match TRBD2. This CDR3 has 14 residues. Germline assignment: CDR1 LNHDA and CDR2 SQIVND (reference sequence). J gave up 0 bases and V 11 bases, and 8 bases lay outside the gene matches. The CDR3 DNA is TGTGCCTCCTCTGGGCGGGAGAGCACAGATACGCAGTATTTT. This sequence encodes CASSGRESTDTQYF.

The V call is TRBV29-1, the J call TRBJ2-1; a weak D match, TRBD1 (6 bases). There are 13 residues in the CDR3. Germline values: CDR1 SQVTM, CDR2 ANQGSEA. Trimming pared 6 bases from V and 1 base from J, leaving 10 bases between. The CDR3 loop reads CSVSGTSYNEQFF. CDR3 coding DNA: TGCAGCGTATCCGGGACATCCTACAATGAGCAGTTCTTC.

The V gene is TRBV2, the J gene TRBJ2-1; the D gene is possibly TRBD2 (5 bases). Germline loops: CDR1 SNHLY, CDR2 FYNNEI. CDR3 length: 16 residues. V lost 6 bases and J lost 7, with 22 bases in between. CDR3 nucleotide sequence: TGTGCCAGCAGCCACGGAATCGAGGGCCTTTGGAATGAGCAGTTCTTC. Translation gives CASSHGIEGLWNEQFF.

The chain links TRBV19 to TRBJ2-1, with TRBD2 matching 9 bases. Per germline, CDR1 LNHDA and CDR2 SQIVND (reference sequence). This CDR3 has 15 amino acids. V trimming: 5 bases; J trimming: 5 bases; junction bases outside the gene matches: 7. The CDR3 nucleotides read TGTGCCAGTAGTCAGGGCGGGAGGGCCAACAATGAGCAGTTCTTC. It yields the protein CASSQGGRANNEQFF.

This chain connects TRBV29-1 to TRBJ2-7, with 9 bases fitting TRBD2. Germline CDR1 and CDR2: SQVTM and ANQGSEA. The length of the CDR3 is 15 residues. The V segment lost 2 bases and the J segment 6 bases; nucleotides outside the gene matches: 11. CDR3 DNA: TGCAGCGTTGAATTCCCCGAGCGGGGGGCGGGCGAGCAGTACTTC. Translation gives CSVEFPERGAGEQYF.

The chain joins TRBV5-5 to TRBJ2-1; D unresolved. Trimming took off 3 bases at V and 7 bases at J, with 5 bases between the two ends. The CDR3 has 11 residues. Germline lookup yields CDR1 SGHKS and CDR2 YYEKEE (reference sequence). CDR3 DNA: TGTGCCAGCAGCTGGAGAAATGAGCAGTTCTTC. The encoded protein is CASSWRNEQFF.